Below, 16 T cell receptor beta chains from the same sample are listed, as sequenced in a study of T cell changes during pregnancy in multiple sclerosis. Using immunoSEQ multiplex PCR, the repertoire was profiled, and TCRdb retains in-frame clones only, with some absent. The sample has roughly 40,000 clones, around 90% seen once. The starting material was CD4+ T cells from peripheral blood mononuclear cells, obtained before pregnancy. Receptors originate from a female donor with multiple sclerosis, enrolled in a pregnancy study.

CDR3 protein: CASSSQPVGGGQDTQYF. CDR3 DNA sequence: TGTGCCAGCAGCTCCCAGCCGGTAGGGGGGGGCCAAGATACGCAGTATTTT. The chain links TRBV7-2 to TRBJ2-3; TRBD2 might be the D (7 bases). V lost 4 bases to trimming and J lost 5 bases, with 22 bases between them. In germline, CDR1 is SGHTA, CDR2 FQGNSA. This CDR3 contains 17 residues. Filled out from reference TRBV7-2 and TRBJ2-3, the complete variable domain reads GAGVSQSPSNKVTEKGKDVELRCDPISGHTALYWYRQSLGQGLEFLIYFQGNSAPDKSGLPSDRFSAERTGGSVSTLTIQRTQQEDSAVYLCASSSQPVGGGQDTQYFGPGTRLTVL.

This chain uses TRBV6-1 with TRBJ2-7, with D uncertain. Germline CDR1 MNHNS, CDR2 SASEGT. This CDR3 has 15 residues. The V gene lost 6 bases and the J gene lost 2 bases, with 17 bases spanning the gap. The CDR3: CASSPRFRSPYEQYF. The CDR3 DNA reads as TGTGCCAGCAGCCCGCGATTCAGGTCACCCTACGAGCAGTACTTC.

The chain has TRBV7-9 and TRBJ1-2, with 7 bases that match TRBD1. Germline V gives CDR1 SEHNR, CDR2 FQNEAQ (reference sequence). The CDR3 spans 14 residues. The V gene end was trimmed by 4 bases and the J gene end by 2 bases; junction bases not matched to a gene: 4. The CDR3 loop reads CASSSLTGNYGYTF. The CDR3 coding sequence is TGTGCCAGCAGCTCGTTGACAGGGAACTATGGCTACACCTTC.

As DNA, the CDR3 is TGTGCCAGCACGAGCGGCCCACAGGGATCACCCCTCCACTTT. Protein product: CASTSGPQGSPLHF. The chain combines TRBV2 with TRBJ1-6, with D perhaps matching TRBD1 (6 bases). Germline CDR1 is SNHLY and CDR2 is FYNNEI. The CDR3 length is 14 residues. The V end was cut by 7 bases, the J end by 10 bases, with 17 bases between. The whole variable domain, remainder taken from reference TRBV2 and TRBJ1-6, is EPEVTQTPSHQVTQMGQEVILRCVPISNHLYFYWYRQILGQKVEFLVSFYNNEISEKSEIFDDQFSVERPDGSNFTLKIRSTKLEDSAMYFCASTSGPQGSPLHFGNGTRLTVT.

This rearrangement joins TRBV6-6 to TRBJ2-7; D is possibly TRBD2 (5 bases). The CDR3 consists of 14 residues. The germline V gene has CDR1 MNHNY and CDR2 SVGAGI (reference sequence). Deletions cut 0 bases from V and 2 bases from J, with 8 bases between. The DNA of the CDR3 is TGTGCCAGCAGTTACTCAGCCGGGACCTACGAGCAGTACTTC. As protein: CASSYSAGTYEQYF.

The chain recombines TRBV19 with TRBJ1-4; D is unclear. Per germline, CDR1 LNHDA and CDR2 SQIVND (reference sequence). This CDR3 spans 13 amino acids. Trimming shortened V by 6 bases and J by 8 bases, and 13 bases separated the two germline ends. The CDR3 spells CASRVGAGEKLFF. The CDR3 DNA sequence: TGTGCCAGTAGAGTGGGCGCGGGAGAAAAACTGTTTTTT.

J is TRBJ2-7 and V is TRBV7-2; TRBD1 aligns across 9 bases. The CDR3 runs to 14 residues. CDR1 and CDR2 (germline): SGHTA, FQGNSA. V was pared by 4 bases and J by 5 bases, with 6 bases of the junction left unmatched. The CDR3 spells CASSYRDREDEQYF. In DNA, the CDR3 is TGTGCCAGCAGCTACCGGGACAGGGAAGACGAGCAGTACTTC.

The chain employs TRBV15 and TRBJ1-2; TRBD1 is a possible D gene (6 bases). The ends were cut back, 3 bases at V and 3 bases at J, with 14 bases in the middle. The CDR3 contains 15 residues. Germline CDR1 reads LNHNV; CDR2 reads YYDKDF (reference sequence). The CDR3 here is CATSRVTGKHYGYTF. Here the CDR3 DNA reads TGTGCCACCAGCAGGGTGACAGGAAAACACTATGGCTACACCTTC.

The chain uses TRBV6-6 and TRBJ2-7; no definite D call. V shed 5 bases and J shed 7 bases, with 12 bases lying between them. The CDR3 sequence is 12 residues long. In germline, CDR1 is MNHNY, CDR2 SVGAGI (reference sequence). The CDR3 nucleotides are TGTGCCAGCAGTCAACAGCTAAATGAGCAGTACTTC. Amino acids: CASSQQLNEQYF.

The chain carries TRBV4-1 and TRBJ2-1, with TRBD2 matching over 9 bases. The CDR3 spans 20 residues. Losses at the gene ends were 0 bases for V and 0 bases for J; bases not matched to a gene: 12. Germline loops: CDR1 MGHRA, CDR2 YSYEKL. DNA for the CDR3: TGCGCCAGCAGCCAAGATCAAGGTCTAGCGGGGAGACTCTCCTACAATGAGCAGTTCTTC. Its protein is CASSQDQGLAGRLSYNEQFF.

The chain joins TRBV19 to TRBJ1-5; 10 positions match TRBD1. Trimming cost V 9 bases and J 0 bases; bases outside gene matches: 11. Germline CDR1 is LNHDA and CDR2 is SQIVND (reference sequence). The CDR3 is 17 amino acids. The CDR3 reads CASGETGGRYSNQPQHF. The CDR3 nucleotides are TGTGCCAGCGGTGAGACAGGGGGCCGGTATAGCAATCAGCCCCAGCATTTT.

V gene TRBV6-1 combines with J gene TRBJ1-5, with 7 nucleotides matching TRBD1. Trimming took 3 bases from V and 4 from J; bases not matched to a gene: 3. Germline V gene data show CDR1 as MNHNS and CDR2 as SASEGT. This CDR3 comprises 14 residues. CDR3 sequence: CASSDNRGNQPQHF. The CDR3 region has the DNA TGTGCCAGCAGTGACAACAGGGGAAATCAGCCCCAGCATTTT.

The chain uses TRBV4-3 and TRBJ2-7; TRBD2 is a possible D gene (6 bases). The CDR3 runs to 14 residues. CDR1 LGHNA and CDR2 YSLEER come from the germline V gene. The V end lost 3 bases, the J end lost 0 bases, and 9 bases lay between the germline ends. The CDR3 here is CASSQEGSSYEQYF. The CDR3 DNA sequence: TGCGCCAGCAGCCAGGAGGGGAGCTCCTACGAGCAGTACTTC.

The CDR3 nucleotides read TGTGCCAGCAGTTACTCGCAGGGAATCATGAACACTGAAGCTTTCTTT. Amino acid sequence: CASSYSQGIMNTEAFF. The gene calls are TRBV6-5 and TRBJ1-1; D is possibly TRBD1 (5 bases). The CDR3 runs to 16 residues. The germline V gene encodes CDR1 MNHEY and CDR2 SVGAGI. V lost 0 bases and J 0 bases, leaving 11 bases between the germline ends.

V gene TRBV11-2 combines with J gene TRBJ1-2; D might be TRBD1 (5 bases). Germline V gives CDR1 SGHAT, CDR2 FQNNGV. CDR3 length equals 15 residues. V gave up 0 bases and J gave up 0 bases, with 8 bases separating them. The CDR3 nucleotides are TGTGCCAGCAGCTTAGAGTCAGGGCCTAACTATGGCTACACCTTC. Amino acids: CASSLESGPNYGYTF.

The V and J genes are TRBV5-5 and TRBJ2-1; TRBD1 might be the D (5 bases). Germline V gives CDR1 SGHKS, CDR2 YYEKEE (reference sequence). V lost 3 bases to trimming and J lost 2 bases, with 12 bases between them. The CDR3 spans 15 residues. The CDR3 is CASSWQGRAYNEQFF. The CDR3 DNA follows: TGTGCCAGCAGCTGGCAGGGCCGGGCCTACAATGAGCAGTTCTTC.